These 6 T cell receptor beta chains share one sample of origin, sequenced in a study of blood T cell repertoires in COVID-19. Measured with immunoSEQ multiplex PCR; TCRdb has only the in-frame clones, and not every one. The data contain 150,000 or so clones, less than 90% of them singletons. The material sequenced was PBMCs or T cells enriched from blood (not recorded which). Receptors were obtained from a human donor with acute COVID-19. The donor label of this sample is uncertain.

The rearrangement uses TRBV29-1 and TRBJ2-5, with TRBD2 matching 10 bases. Germline CDR1 and CDR2: SQVTM and ANQGSEA. The J segment lost 4 bases and the V segment lost 5 bases, leaving 1 base of the junction unmatched. The CDR3 sequence is 12 residues long. Here the CDR3 reads CSVSSGGETQYF. DNA of the CDR3: TGCAGCGTTTCTAGCGGGGGAGAGACCCAGTACTTC. Together with reference TRBV29-1 and TRBJ2-5, the CDR3 gives the full variable domain: SAVISQKPSRDICQRGTSLTIQCQVDSQVTMMFWYRQQPGQSLTLIATANQGSEATYESGFVIDKFPISRPNLTFSTLTVSNMSPEDSSIYLCSVSSGGETQYFGPGTRLLVL.

The chain links TRBV5-1 to TRBJ2-7; TRBD1 aligns across 7 bases. The CDR3 totals 15 residues. V dropped 1 base and J dropped 2; count of bases not matched to a gene: 6. Germline-derived CDR1 and CDR2 are SGHRS and YFSETQ. In DNA form, the CDR3 reads TGCGCCAGCAGCTTGACAACAGGGGCCGCCTACGAGCAGTACTTC. Protein product: CASSLTTGAAYEQYF.

The rearrangement joins TRBV6-5 to TRBJ2-2, with TRBD1 matching over 7 bases. The V gene's germline CDR1 is MNHEY and CDR2 SVGAGI. Trimming removed 0 bases from V and 1 base from J; junction bases left unmatched: 2. This CDR3 spans 16 amino acids. Here the CDR3 reads CASSYSGQLNTGELFF. The CDR3 DNA reads as TGTGCCAGCAGTTACTCGGGACAGTTGAACACCGGGGAGCTGTTTTTT.

V and J are TRBV5-4 and TRBJ2-5; D possibly corresponds to TRBD1 (6 bases). The V gene lost 0 bases and the J gene lost 1 base, with 10 bases spanning the gap. The CDR3 runs 15 residues. Germline values: CDR1 SGHNT, CDR2 YYREEE (reference sequence). In nucleotides, the CDR3 is TGTGCCAGCAGCTTGGGGGGGCCCAGCCAAGAGACCCAGTACTTC. Translation gives CASSLGGPSQETQYF.

The gene calls are TRBV29-1 and TRBJ2-3; D call uncertain. The CDR3 length is 13 residues. The V end lost 2 bases, the J end lost 7 bases, and 13 bases lay between the germline ends. Per germline, CDR1 SQVTM and CDR2 ANQGSEA. The CDR3 nucleotides are TGCAGCGTTGAACTATACCTCATAAATACGCAGTATTTT. Amino acids: CSVELYLINTQYF.

This clone was seen only a few times. The chain combines TRBV9 with TRBJ2-1, with TRBD2 matching 7 bases. The length of the CDR3 is 15 residues. The junction had 8 bases not matched to a gene; V was cut back by 3 bases and J by 5 bases. Germline CDR1 SGDLS, CDR2 YYNGEE. CDR3 coding DNA: TGTGCCAGCAGCGAGGGGCCTAGCGGAAACAATGAGCAGTTCTTC. The encoded protein is CASSEGPSGNNEQFF.